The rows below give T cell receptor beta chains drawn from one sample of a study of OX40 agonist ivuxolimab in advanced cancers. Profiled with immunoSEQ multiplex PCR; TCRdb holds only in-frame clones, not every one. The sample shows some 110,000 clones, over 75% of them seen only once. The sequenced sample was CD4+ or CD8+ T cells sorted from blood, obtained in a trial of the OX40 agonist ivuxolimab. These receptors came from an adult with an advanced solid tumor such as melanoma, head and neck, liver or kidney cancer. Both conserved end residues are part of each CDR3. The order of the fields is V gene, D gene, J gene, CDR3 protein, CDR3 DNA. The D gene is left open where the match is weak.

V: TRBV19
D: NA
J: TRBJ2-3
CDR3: CASSMLGEDTQYF
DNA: TGTGCCAGTAGTATGCTAGGGGAAGATACGCAGTATTTT

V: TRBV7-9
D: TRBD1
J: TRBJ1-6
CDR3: CASSLNRDRNSPLHF
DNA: TGTGCCAGCAGCTTAAACCGGGACAGGAATTCACCCCTCCACTTT

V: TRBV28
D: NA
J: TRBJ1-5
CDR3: CASSPRGGNQPQHF
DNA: TGTGCCAGCAGCCCACGAGGGGGCAATCAGCCCCAGCATTTT

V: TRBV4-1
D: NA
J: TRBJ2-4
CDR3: CASSQDKIPGDRAKNIQYF
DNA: TGCGCCAGCAGCCAAGATAAAATCCCAGGGGATCGCGCCAAAAACATTCAGTACTTC

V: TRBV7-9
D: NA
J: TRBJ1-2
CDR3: CASSLESVGYTF
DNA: TGTGCCAGCAGCTTAGAATCGGTGGGCTACACCTTC

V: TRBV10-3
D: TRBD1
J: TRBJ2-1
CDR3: CAIRAPPGQGTNEQFF
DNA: TGTGCCATCAGGGCTCCCCCGGGACAGGGTACCAATGAGCAGTTCTTC

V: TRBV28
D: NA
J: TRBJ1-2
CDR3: CASSISRVGDYGYTF
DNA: TGTGCCAGCAGTATATCCCGGGTGGGGGACTATGGCTACACCTTC

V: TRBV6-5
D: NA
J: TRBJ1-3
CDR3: CASSPRDAKGNTIYF
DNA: TGTGCCAGCAGCCCTCGGGACGCCAAAGGGAACACCATATATTTT

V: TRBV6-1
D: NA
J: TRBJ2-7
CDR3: CASRDLSSYEQYF
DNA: TGTGCCAGCCGGGACCTCAGCTCCTACGAGCAGTACTTC

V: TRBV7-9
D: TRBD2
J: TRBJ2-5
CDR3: CASSRMTSGVSETQYF
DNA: TGTGCCAGCAGCCGGATGACTAGCGGGGTATCGGAGACCCAGTACTTC

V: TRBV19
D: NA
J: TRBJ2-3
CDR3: CASSQTDTQYF
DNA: TGTGCCAGTAGTCAGACAGATACGCAGTATTTT

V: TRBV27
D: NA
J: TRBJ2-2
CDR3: CASSLPNTGELFF
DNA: TGTGCCAGCAGTTTACCGAACACCGGGGAGCTGTTTTTT

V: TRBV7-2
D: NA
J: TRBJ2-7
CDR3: CASSSSKDTRAHF
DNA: TGTGCCAGCAGTTCCTCGAAGGACACCAGGGCACACTTC